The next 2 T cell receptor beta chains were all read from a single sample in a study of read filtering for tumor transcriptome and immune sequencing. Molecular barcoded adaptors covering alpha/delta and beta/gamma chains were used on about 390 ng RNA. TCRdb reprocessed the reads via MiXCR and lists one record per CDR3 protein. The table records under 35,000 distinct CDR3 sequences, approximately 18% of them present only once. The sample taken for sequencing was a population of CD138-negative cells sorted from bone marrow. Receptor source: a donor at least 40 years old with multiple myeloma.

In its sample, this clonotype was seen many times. The CDR3 loop is CASSLAASTDTQYF. The CDR3 region has the DNA TGTGCCAGCAGCTTAGCGGCTAGCACAGATACGCAGTATTTT. V is TRBV7-9 and J is TRBJ2-3; no clear D gene. Germline V gene data show CDR1 as SEHNR and CDR2 as FQNEAQ (reference sequence). CDR3 length: 14 amino acids. Trimming removed 0 bases from V and 0 bases from J, with 4 bases in between.

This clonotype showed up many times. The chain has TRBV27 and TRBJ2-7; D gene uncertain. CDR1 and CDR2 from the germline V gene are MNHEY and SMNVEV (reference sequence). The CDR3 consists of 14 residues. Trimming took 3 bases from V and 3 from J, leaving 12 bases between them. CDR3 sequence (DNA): TGTGCCAGCAGTTTGGGGATCCGAAACTACGAGCAGTACTTC. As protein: CASSLGIRNYEQYF.